The source of this T cell receptor (beta chain) is a study of identical twins. CDR3 size: 15 residues. Germline values: CDR1 LGHNA, CDR2 YNFKEQ. Trimming removed 0 bases from V and 3 bases from J, with 8 bases in between. TCRdb used MiXCR to reprocess the 5' RACE reads, holding one entry per CDR3 protein. Of approximately 1.8 million distinct CDR3 sequences listed, about 32% are singletons. Findings of the study overall: The analysis was cross-sectional rather than longitudinal within donors.

This clonotype turned up a few times. As yet, its antigen is unknown. The receptor's source is a newborn girl in good health. The J gene is TRBJ2-2, the V gene TRBV4-2; D may be TRBD2 (5 bases). Sequences were obtained from cord blood. DNA of the CDR3: TGTGCCAGCAGCCAAGAGGCGGGCCACACCGGGGAGCTGTTTTTT. It specifies CASSQEAGHTGELFF.